This TCR delta chain was sequenced during a study of gamma-delta T cells after stem cell transplantation (dated by TCRdb to 2016 to 2017). V trim: 3 bases; J trim: 3 bases; unmatched bases: 7. From its cysteine to its phenylalanine, the CDR3 spans 16 amino acids. The kept DNA is CDR3 alone, 48 bases in frame from the first base. The germline V gene provides CDR1 GEAIGNYY and CDR2 EKD. This clone is characterized as medium-sized (0.01 to 0.1%). What this receptor recognizes is not known. Within one base of it there is no much larger clone, and no base qualities were kept. The library was generated by RT-PCR. Sequencing relied on an Illumina MiSeq. The public reads were reprocessed by TCRdb using CATT, and rows of matching DNA were later combined. The sample records 1,200 or so delta-chain clones, 15% to 20% of which are singletons. Of the sample, more than 25% is held by the ten largest clones.

The receptor was derived from a human donor. It is not recorded whose cells these are; they may come from a transplant donor. The chain is assembled from TRDV2 and TRDJ1, and 12 junctional nucleotides match TRDD3. Sequencing was performed on gamma-delta T cells. At the DNA level, the sequence is TGTGCCTGTGACTTACTGGGGGATACTGAGGCCGATAAACTCATCTTT. This is translated as CACDLLGDTEADKLIF.